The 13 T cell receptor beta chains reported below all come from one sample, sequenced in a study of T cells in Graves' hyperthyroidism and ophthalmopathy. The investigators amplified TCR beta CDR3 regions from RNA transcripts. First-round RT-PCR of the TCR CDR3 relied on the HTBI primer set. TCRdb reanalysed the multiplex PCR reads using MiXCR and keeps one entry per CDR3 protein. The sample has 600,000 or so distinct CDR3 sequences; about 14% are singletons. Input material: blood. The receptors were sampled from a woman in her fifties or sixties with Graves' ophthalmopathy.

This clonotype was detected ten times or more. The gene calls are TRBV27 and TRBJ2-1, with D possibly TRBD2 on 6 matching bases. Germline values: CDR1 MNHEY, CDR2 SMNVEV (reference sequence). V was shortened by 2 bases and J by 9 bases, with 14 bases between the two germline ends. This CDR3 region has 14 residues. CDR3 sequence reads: CASSLIPGSGEQFF. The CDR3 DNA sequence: TGTGCCAGCAGTTTAATCCCCGGGAGTGGTGAGCAGTTCTTC.

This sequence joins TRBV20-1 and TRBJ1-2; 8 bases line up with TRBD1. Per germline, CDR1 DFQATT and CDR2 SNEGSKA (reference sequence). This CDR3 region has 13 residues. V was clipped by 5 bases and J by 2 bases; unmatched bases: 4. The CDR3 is CSALGQVNYGYTF. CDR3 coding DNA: TGCAGTGCTCTGGGACAGGTGAACTATGGCTACACCTTC.

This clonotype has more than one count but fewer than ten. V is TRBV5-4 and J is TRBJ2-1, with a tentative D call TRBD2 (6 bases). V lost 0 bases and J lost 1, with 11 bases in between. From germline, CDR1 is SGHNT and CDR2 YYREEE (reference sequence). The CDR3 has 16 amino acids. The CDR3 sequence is CASSLVGGVSYNEQFF. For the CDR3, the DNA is TGTGCCAGCAGCTTGGTGGGGGGAGTTTCCTACAATGAGCAGTTCTTC.

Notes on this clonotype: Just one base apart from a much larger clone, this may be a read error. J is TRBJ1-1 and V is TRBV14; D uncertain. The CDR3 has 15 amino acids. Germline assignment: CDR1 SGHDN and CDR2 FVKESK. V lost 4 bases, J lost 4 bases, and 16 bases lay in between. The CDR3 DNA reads TGTGCCAGCAGCCCTCCCATAGCCCTGAGCACTGAAGCTTTCTTT. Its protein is CASSPPIALSTEAFF.

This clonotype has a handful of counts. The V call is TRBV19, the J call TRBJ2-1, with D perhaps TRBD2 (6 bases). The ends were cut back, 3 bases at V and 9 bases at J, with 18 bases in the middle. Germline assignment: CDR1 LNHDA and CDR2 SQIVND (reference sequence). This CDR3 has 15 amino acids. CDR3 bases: TGTGCCAGTAGTATTGGAACTAGCACGGGGACTGAGCAGTTCTTC. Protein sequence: CASSIGTSTGTEQFF.

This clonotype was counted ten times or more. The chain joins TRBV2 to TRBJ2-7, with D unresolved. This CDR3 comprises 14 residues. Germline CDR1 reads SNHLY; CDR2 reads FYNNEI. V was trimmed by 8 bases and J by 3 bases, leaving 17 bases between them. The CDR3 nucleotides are TGTGCCAGCTTCTCCCCTGTGGGCCGCTACGAGCAGTACTTC. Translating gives CASFSPVGRYEQYF.

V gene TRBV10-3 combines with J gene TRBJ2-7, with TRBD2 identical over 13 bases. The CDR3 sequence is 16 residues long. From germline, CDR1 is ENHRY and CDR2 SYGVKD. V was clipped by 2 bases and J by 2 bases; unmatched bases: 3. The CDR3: CAISEPGLAGTYEQYF. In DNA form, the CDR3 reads TGTGCCATCAGTGAGCCGGGACTAGCGGGAACCTACGAGCAGTACTTC.

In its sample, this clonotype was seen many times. The CDR3 loop reads CASSADRGRDYGYTF. CDR3 DNA sequence: TGTGCCAGCAGCGCGGACAGGGGGAGGGACTATGGCTACACCTTC. This sequence joins TRBV7-9 and TRBJ1-2, with TRBD1 matching 10 bases. CDR1 is SEHNR, CDR2 FQNEAQ, per germline (reference sequence). CDR3 length: 15 residues. After removal of 5 bases from V and 3 bases from J, the junction contained 6 bases not matched to a gene.

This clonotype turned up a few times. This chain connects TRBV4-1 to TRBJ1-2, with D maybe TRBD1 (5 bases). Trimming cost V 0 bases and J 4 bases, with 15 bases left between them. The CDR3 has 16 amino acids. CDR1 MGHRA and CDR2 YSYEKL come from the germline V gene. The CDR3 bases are TGCGCCAGCAGCCAAGATGTTCAGGGCGTTGGCTATGGCTACACCTTC. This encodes CASSQDVQGVGYGYTF.

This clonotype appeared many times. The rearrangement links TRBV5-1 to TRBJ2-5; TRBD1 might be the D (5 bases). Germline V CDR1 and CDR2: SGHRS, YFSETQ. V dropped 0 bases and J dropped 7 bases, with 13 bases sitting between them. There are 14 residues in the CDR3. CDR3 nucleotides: TGCGCCAGCAGCTTGGAAGCTTACCAGGGGACCCAGTACTTC. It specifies CASSLEAYQGTQYF.

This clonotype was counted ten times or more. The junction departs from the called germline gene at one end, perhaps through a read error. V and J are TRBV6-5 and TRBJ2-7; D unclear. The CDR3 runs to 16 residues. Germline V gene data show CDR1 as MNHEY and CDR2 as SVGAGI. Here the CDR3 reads CASSHSGLTKTYEQYF. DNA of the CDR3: TGTGCCAGCAGTCACTCGGGCCTTACTAAGACGTACGAGCAGTACTTC.

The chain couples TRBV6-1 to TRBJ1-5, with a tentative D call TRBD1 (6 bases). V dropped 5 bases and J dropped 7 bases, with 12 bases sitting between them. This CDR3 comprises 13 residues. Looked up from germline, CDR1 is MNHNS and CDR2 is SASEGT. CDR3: CASSPGQIQPQHF. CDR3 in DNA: TGTGCCAGCAGTCCTGGACAGATACAGCCCCAGCATTTT.

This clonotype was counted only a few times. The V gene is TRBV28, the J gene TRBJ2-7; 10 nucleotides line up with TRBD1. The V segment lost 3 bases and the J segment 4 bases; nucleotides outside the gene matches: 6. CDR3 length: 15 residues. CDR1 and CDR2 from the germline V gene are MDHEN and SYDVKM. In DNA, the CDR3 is TGTGCCAGCAGTTTTGGGACAGGGGTCGGGTACGAGCAGTACTTC. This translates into CASSFGTGVGYEQYF.